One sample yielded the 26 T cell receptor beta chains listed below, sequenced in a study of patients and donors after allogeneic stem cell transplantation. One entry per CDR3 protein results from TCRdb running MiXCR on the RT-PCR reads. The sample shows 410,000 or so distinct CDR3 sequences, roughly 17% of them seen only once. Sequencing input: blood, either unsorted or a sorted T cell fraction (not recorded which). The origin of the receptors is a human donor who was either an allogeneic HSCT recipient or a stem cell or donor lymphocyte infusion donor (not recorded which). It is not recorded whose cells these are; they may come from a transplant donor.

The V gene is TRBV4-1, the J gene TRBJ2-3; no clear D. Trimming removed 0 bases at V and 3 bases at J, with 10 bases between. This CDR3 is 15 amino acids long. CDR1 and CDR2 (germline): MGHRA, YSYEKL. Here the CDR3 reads CASSQDTVGTDTQYF. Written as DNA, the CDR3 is TGCGCCAGCAGCCAAGATACGGTGGGGACAGATACGCAGTATTTT.

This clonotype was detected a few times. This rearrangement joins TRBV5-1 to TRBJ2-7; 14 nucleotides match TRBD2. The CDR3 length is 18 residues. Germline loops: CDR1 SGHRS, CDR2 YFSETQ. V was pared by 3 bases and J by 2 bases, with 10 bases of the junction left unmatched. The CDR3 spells CASSSGLAGGLLTYEQYF. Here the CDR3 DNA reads TGCGCCAGCAGCTCCGGACTAGCGGGAGGACTGCTCACCTACGAGCAGTACTTC.

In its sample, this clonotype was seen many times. The CDR3 DNA is TGCGCCAGCAGCACTAGCGGGAGGGGAGAGCAGTACTTC. Translation: CASSTSGRGEQYF. The chain employs TRBV5-1 and TRBJ2-7, with 13 bases matching TRBD2. This CDR3 is 13 amino acids long. With V trimmed by 4 bases and J by 7 bases, 2 bases remained unmatched. Germline V gene data show CDR1 as SGHRS and CDR2 as YFSETQ.

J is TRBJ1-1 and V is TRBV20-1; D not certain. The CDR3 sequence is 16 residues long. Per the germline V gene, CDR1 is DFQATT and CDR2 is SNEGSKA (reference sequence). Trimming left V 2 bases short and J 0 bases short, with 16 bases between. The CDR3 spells CSARNSVGSLNTEAFF. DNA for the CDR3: TGCAGTGCTAGAAATTCAGTGGGGAGTTTGAACACTGAAGCTTTCTTT.

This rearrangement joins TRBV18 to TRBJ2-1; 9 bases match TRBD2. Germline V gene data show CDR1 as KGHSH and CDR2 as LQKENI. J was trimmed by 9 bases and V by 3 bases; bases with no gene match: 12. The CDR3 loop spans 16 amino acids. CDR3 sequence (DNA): TGTGCCAGCTCACCCTCAGGAGCGGGAGGCCCGAGTGAGCAGTTCTTC. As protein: CASSPSGAGGPSEQFF. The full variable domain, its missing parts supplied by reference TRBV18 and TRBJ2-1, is NAGVMQNPRHLVRRRGQEARLRCSPMKGHSHVYWYRQLPEEGLKFMVYLQKENIIDESGMPKERFSAEFPKEGPSILRIQQVVRGDSAAYFCASSPSGAGGPSEQFFGPGTRLTVL.

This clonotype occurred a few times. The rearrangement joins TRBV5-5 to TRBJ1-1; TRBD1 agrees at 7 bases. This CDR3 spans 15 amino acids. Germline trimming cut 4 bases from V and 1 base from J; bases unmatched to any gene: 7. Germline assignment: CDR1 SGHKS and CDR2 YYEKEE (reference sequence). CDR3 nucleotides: TGTGCCAGCAGCACAAAAGGGACAGCGAACACTGAAGCTTTCTTT. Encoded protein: CASSTKGTANTEAFF.

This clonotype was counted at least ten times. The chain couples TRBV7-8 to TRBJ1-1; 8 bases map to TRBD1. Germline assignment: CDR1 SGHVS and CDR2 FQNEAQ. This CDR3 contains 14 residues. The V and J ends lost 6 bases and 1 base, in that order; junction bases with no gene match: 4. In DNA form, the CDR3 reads TGTGCCAGCAGTTCCGGACAGGGGAACACTGAAGCTTTCTTT. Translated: CASSSGQGNTEAFF. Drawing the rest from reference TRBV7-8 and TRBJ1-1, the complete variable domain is GAGVSQSPRYKVAKRGQDVALRCDPISGHVSLFWYQQALGQGPEFLTYFQNEAQLDKSGLPSDRFFAERPEGSVSTLKIQRTQQEDSAVYLCASSSGQGNTEAFFGQGTRLTVV.

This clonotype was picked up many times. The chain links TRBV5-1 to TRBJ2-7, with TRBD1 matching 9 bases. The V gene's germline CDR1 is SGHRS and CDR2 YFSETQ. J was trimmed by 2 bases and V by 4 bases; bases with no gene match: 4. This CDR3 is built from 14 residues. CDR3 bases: TGCGCCAGCAGCGGACAGGGGCCCCCCTACGAGCAGTACTTC. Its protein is CASSGQGPPYEQYF. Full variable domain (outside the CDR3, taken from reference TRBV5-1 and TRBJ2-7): KAGVTQTPRYLIKTRGQQVTLSCSPISGHRSVSWYQQTPGQGLQFLFEYFSETQRNKGNFPGRFSGRQFSNSRSEMNVSTLELGDSALYLCASSGQGPPYEQYFGPGTRLTVT.

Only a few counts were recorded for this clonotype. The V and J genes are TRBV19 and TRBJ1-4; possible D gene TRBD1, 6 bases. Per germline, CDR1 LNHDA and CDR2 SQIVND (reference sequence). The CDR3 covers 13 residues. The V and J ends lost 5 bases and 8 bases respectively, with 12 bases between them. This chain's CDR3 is CASSQPGQEKLFF. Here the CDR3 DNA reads TGTGCCAGTAGTCAGCCCGGACAGGAAAAACTGTTTTTT.

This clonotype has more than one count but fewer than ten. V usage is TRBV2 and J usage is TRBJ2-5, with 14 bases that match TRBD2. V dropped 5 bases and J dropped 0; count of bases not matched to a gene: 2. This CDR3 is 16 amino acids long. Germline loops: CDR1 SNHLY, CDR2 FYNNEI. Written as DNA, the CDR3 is TGTGCCAGCAGTTTGGGACTAGCGGGGGACCAAGAGACCCAGTACTTC. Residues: CASSLGLAGDQETQYF.

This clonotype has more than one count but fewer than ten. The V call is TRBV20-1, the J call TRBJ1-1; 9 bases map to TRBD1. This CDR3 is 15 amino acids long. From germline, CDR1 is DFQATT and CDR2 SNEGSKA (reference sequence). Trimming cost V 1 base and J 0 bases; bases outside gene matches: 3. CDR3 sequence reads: CSARGQGGMNTEAFF. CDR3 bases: TGCAGTGCTAGAGGACAGGGGGGCATGAACACTGAAGCTTTCTTT.

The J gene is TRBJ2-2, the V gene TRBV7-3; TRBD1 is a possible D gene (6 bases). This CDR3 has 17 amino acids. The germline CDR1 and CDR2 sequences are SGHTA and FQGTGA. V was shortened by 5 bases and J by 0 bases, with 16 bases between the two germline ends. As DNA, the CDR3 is TGTGCCAGCAGCCCTAAGGGACACCTGGCGAACACCGGGGAGCTGTTTTTT. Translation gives CASSPKGHLANTGELFF.

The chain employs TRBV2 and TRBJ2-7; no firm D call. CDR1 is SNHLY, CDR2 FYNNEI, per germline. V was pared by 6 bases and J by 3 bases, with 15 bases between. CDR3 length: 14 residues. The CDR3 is CASSSSGLSYEQYF. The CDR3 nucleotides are TGTGCCAGCAGCTCCTCCGGGCTAAGCTACGAGCAGTACTTC.

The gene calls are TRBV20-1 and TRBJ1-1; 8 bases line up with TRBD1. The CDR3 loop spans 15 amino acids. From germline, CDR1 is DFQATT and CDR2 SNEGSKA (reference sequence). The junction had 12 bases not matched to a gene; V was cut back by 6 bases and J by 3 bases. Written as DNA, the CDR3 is TGCAGTGCGATTGACAGGGGCGTTATGGACACTGAAGCTTTCTTT. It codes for CSAIDRGVMDTEAFF.

The DNA of the CDR3 is TGTGCCTGGATGTCCCACAATGAGCAGTTCTTC. Residues: CAWMSHNEQFF. The chain is built from TRBV30 and TRBJ2-1; no reliable D call. V was cut by 4 bases and J by 5 bases, with 6 bases left in between. Germline CDR1 and CDR2: GTSNPN and SVGIG (reference sequence). The CDR3 runs 11 residues. Complete variable domain (other parts from reference TRBV30 and TRBJ2-1): SQTIHQWPATLVQPVGSPLSLECTVEGTSNPNLYWYRQAAGRGLQLLFYSVGIGQISSEVPQNLSASRPQDRQFILSSKKLLLSDSGFYLCAWMSHNEQFFGPGTRLTVL.

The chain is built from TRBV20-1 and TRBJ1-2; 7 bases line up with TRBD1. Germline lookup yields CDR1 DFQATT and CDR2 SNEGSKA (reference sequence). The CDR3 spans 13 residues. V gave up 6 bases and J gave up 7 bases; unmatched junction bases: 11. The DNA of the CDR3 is TGCAGTGCGCAACACAGGGGTAGGGGTGGCTACACCTTC. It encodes CSAQHRGRGGYTF.

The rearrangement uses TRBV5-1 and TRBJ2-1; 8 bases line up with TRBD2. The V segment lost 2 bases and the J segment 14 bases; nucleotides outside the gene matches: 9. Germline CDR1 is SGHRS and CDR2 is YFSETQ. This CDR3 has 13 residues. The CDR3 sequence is CASSFNGGAREFF. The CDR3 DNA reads TGCGCCAGCAGCTTTAACGGGGGGGCGCGAGAGTTCTTC.

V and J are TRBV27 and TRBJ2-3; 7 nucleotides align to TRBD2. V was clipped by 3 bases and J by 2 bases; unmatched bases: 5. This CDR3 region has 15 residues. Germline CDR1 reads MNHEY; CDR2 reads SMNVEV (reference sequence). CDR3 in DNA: TGTGCCAGCAGTTTCCGACTAGCTCCCACAGATACGCAGTATTTT. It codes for CASSFRLAPTDTQYF.

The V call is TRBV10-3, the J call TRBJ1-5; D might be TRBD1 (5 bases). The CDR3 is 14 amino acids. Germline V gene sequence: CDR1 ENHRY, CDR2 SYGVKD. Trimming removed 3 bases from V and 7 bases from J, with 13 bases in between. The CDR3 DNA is TGTGCCATCAGTGAAGGCCAGGGTGACCAGCCCCAGCATTTT. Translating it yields CAISEGQGDQPQHF.

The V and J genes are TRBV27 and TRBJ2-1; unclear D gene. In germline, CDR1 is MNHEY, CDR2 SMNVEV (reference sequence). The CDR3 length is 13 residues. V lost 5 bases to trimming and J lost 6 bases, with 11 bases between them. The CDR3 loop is CASSHPPSNEQFF. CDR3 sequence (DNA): TGTGCCAGCAGTCATCCCCCATCCAATGAGCAGTTCTTC.

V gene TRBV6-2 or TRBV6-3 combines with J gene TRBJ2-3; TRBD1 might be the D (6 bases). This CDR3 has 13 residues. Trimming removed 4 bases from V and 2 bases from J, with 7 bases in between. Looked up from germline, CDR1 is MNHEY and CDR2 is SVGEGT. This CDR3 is CASSWGPTDTQYF. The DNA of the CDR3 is TGTGCCAGCAGTTGGGGGCCCACAGATACGCAGTATTTT.

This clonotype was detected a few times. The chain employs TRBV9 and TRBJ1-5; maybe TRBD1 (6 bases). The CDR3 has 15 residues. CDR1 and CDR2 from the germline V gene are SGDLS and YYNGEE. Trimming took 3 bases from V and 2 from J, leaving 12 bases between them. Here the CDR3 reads CASSAEGDGNQPQHF. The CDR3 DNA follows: TGTGCCAGCAGCGCAGAGGGGGATGGCAATCAGCCCCAGCATTTT.

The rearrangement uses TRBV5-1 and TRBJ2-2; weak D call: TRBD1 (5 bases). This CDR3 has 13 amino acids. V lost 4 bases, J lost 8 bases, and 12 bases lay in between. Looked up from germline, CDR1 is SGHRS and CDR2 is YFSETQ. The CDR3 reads CASSETQGGELFF. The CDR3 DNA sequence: TGCGCCAGCAGCGAAACGCAGGGAGGGGAGCTGTTTTTT. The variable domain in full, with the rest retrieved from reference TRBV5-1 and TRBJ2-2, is KAGVTQTPRYLIKTRGQQVTLSCSPISGHRSVSWYQQTPGQGLQFLFEYFSETQRNKGNFPGRFSGRQFSNSRSEMNVSTLELGDSALYLCASSETQGGELFFGEGSRLTVL.

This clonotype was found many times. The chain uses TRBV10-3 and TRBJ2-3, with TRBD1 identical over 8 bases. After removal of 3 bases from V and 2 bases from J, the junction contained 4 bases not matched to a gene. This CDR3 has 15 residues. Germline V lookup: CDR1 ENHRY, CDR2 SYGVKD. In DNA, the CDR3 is TGTGCCATCAGTGAAGGACAGGGAGACACAGATACGCAGTATTTT. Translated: CAISEGQGDTDTQYF.

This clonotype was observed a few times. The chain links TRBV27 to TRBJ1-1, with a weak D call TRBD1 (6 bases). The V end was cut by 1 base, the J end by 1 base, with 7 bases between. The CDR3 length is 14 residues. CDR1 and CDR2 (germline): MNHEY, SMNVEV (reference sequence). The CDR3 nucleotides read TGTGCCAGCAGTTTATGGGGACAGAACACTGAAGCTTTCTTT. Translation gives CASSLWGQNTEAFF.

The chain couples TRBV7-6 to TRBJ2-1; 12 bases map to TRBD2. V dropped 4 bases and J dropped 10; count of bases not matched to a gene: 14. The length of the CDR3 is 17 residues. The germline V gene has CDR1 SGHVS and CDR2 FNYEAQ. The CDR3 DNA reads TGTGCCAGCAGCTCGGTTCGACTAGCGGGGGTGGGCGGGGAGCAGTTCTTC. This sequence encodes CASSSVRLAGVGGEQFF. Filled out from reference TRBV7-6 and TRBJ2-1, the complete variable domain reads GAGVSQSPRYKVTKRGQDVALRCDPISGHVSLYWYRQALGQGPEFLTYFNYEAQQDKSGLPNDRFSAERPEGSISTLTIQRTEQRDSAMYRCASSSVRLAGVGGEQFFGPGTRLTVL.